A single sample is the source of the 17 T cell receptor beta chains below, sequenced in a study of blood T cells in healthy people across ages. For the second PCR, which ran for about 7 to 11 cycles, a sample-barcoded 5' primer and a J-beta primer mix were used. Each CDR3 protein gets one entry after TCRdb re-called the 5' RACE reads with MiXCR. The data show some 890,000 distinct CDR3 sequences, around 29% seen once. These data were also filed under a second study, of T cells of mothers and their children.

Sequenced material: blood. These TCRs come from a woman between 40 and 50 years old in good health.

This clonotype has a count of ten or more. The chain recombines TRBV27 with TRBJ2-2; D is possibly TRBD1 (6 bases). The ends were cut back, 5 bases at V and 7 bases at J, with 14 bases in the middle. The CDR3 length is 14 residues. Germline V lookup: CDR1 MNHEY, CDR2 SMNVEV (reference sequence). The CDR3 nucleotides read TGTGCCAGCAGTCCGCTACAGGGACACGGGGAGCTGTTTTTT. Its translation is CASSPLQGHGELFF.

This chain uses TRBV20-1 with TRBJ2-1, with TRBD1 matching 11 bases. TRBJ2-7 matches the DNA end more closely, so the J call is doubtful. CDR1 is DFQATT, CDR2 SNEGSKA, per germline (reference sequence). The CDR3 extends over 17 amino acids. The CDR3 coding sequence is TGCAGTGCTAGCGGGACAGGGGGTTCTTTACCCTACAATGAGCAGTACTTC. Its protein product is CSASGTGGSLPYNEQYF.

The gene calls are TRBV19 and TRBJ1-2, with 8 nucleotides matching TRBD1. J gave up 4 bases and V 6 bases, and 4 bases lay outside the gene matches. Per the germline V gene, CDR1 is LNHDA and CDR2 is SQIVND (reference sequence). The CDR3 is 13 residues long. CDR3 loop: CASRMGQAYGYTF. The CDR3 region has the DNA TGTGCCAGTAGGATGGGACAGGCCTATGGCTACACCTTC.

The table lists this clonotype with a few counts. The rearrangement joins TRBV6-2 or TRBV6-3 to TRBJ1-2; D remains unclear. V shed 10 bases and J shed 8 bases, with 20 bases lying between them. The CDR3 sequence is 13 residues long. Germline assignment: CDR1 MNHEY and CDR2 SVGEGT. In DNA form, the CDR3 reads TGTGCCATACGTTCGGACGGATATTCGGGCTACACCTTC. Translating gives CAIRSDGYSGYTF.

Of note for this clonotype: Being one base from a much bigger clone, this may be a read error. The V and J genes are TRBV28 and TRBJ1-6; D is undetermined. Trimming took off 6 bases at V and 7 bases at J, with 13 bases between the two ends. The CDR3 runs 14 residues. The germline V gene has CDR1 MDHEN and CDR2 SYDVKM. The CDR3 coding sequence is TGTGCCAGCAGGTTGGAGCAGGACAATTCACCCCTCCACTTT. This encodes CASRLEQDNSPLHF.

This clonotype was seen many times. The V call is TRBV10-3, the J call TRBJ2-5; D possibly corresponds to TRBD2 (5 bases). V was cut by 6 bases and J by 4 bases, with 9 bases left in between. Germline CDR1 and CDR2: ENHRY and SYGVKD. The CDR3 totals 12 residues. The CDR3 spells CAIRDYSETQYF. The DNA of the CDR3 is TGTGCCATCAGAGACTATTCAGAGACCCAGTACTTC.

In its sample, this clonotype was seen many times. The chain carries TRBV24-1 and TRBJ2-7; 8 bases fit TRBD2. Germline lookup yields CDR1 KGHDR and CDR2 SFDVKD. CDR3 size: 15 residues. After removal of 3 bases from V and 4 bases from J, the junction contained 7 bases not matched to a gene. The CDR3 spells CATSDRTGGGYEQYF. The CDR3 DNA reads as TGTGCCACCAGTGATCGGACGGGGGGGGGATACGAGCAGTACTTC.

At least ten counts were recorded for this clonotype. The CDR3 DNA follows: TGTGCCGGCAATTCCGGACCCACCTACGAGCAGTACTTC. Translated, it gives CAGNSGPTYEQYF. The chain is built from TRBV6-6 and TRBJ2-7, with D unclear. The CDR3 has 13 amino acids. The V and J ends lost 11 bases and 2 bases respectively, with 16 bases between them. Germline CDR1 MNHNY, CDR2 SVGAGI (reference sequence).

Concerning this clonotype itself: Germline and junction disagree at one end, which may indicate a read error. V usage is TRBV5-1 and J usage is TRBJ2-1; a weak D match, TRBD2 (5 bases). Germline CDR1 SGHRS, CDR2 YFSETQ. The CDR3 runs 15 residues. The CDR3 nucleotides are TGTGCCAGCAGCGATACCCCGGGATCCCCATCTGAGCAGTTCTTC. This sequence encodes CASSDTPGSPSEQFF. Based on the CDR3 plus reference TRBV5-1 and TRBJ2-1, the full variable domain is KAGVTQTPRYLIKTRGQQVTLSCSPISGHRSVSWYQQTPGQGLQFLFEYFSETQRNKGNFPGRFSGRQFSNSRSEMNVSTLELGDSALYLCASSDTPGSPSEQFFGPGTRLTVL.

This sequence joins TRBV19 and TRBJ2-7, with D maybe TRBD2 (7 bases). Trimming took 5 bases from V and 6 from J, leaving 17 bases between them. Germline CDR1 and CDR2: LNHDA and SQIVND (reference sequence). The CDR3 is 14 amino acids. The CDR3: CASSRGGAVLEQYF. The CDR3 coding sequence is TGTGCCAGTAGTCGCGGGGGCGCGGTCCTCGAGCAGTACTTC.

This clonotype has ten or more counts. The V call is TRBV14, the J call TRBJ2-6, with D unresolved. With 0 bases removed from V and 4 bases from J, the gap between germline ends came to 10 bases. Germline V CDR1 and CDR2: SGHDN, FVKESK. The CDR3 length is 16 residues. In DNA, the CDR3 is TGTGCCAGCAGCCAAGACTCCTTTCTCGGGGCCAACGTCCTGACTTTC. Translating it yields CASSQDSFLGANVLTF.

The chain employs TRBV11-2 and TRBJ2-5; 8 nucleotides align to TRBD2. The germline CDR1 and CDR2 sequences are SGHAT and FQNNGV. Losses at the gene ends were 5 bases for V and 4 bases for J; bases not matched to a gene: 9. The CDR3 length is 15 residues. DNA of the CDR3: TGTGCCAGCAGCACCGGGACTAGGAGCGGAGAGACCCAGTACTTC. This translates into CASSTGTRSGETQYF.

The J gene is TRBJ2-3, the V gene TRBV12-3 or TRBV12-4; TRBD1 is a possible D gene (6 bases). V lost 7 bases, J lost 8 bases, and 22 bases lay in between. CDR3 length: 15 residues. The CDR3 is CASTPRGTAPATQYF. In DNA, the CDR3 is TGTGCCAGCACTCCCAGGGGCACCGCACCCGCTACGCAGTATTTT.

V gene TRBV30 combines with J gene TRBJ1-1; D gene unclear. V was pared by 0 bases and J by 1 base, with 6 bases between. The CDR3 totals 13 residues. The germline gives CDR1 GTSNPN, CDR2 SVGIG (reference sequence). This CDR3 is CAWSVQKNTEAFF. The CDR3, as DNA: TGTGCCTGGAGTGTACAGAAGAACACTGAAGCTTTCTTT.

Turning to this clonotype: At one end the junction does not follow the germline gene, possibly because of a read error. The rearrangement joins TRBV28 to TRBJ2-1; D unresolved. Germline V gives CDR1 MDHEN, CDR2 SYDVKM. The CDR3 extends over 15 amino acids. The chain's CDR3 is CACSLGDSSYNEQFF. The CDR3 region has the DNA TGTGCCTGCAGCCTAGGCGATAGCTCCTACAATGAGCAGTTCTTC.

This clonotype was observed at least ten times. The chain carries TRBV7-3 and TRBJ2-5; D is possibly TRBD2 (7 bases). With 1 base removed from V and 5 bases from J, the gap between germline ends came to 14 bases. Germline V CDR1 and CDR2: SGHTA, FQGTGA. The CDR3 is 15 amino acids. DNA for the CDR3: TGTGCCAGCAGCTTAAACCCGGGGGGCCGGGAGACCCAGTACTTC. Its protein product is CASSLNPGGRETQYF.

The CDR3 DNA reads as TGTGCCAGCAGTTACTCGAGCAGGGTATCCAATGAGCAGTTCTTC. Residues: CASSYSSRVSNEQFF. The V and J genes are TRBV6-2 or TRBV6-3 and TRBJ2-1; a possible D gene is TRBD1 (5 bases). CDR3 length: 15 amino acids. Trimming left V 0 bases short and J 6 bases short, with 12 bases between. The germline V gene has CDR1 MNHEY and CDR2 SVGEGT.